The clone carrying this TCR beta chain was detected a few times. The entry originates in a study of cytomegalovirus exposure and HLA in healthy donors. The PCR had 60 Vbeta and 13 Jbeta primers. The assay was immunoSEQ multiplex PCR, and TCRdb's table has in-frame clones only and misses some. The sample gives about 170,000 clones, about 72% of which show up once; about 1.4% is in the top ten. Trimming stripped 3 bases from V and 7 bases from J, with 13 bases between. CDR3 length: 14 residues. Germline V CDR1 and CDR2: WSHSY, SAAADI. The sequencing sample was made of PBMCs. J is TRBJ2-1 and V is TRBV10-2, with D possibly TRBD2 on 5 matching bases. This sequence was found in a girl aged 5 to 17 in good health and CMV-seronegative. CDR3 amino acids: CASSDHVEGNEQFF. The CDR3 DNA is TGCGCCAGCAGTGACCACGTAGAGGGAAATGAGCAGTTCTTC.